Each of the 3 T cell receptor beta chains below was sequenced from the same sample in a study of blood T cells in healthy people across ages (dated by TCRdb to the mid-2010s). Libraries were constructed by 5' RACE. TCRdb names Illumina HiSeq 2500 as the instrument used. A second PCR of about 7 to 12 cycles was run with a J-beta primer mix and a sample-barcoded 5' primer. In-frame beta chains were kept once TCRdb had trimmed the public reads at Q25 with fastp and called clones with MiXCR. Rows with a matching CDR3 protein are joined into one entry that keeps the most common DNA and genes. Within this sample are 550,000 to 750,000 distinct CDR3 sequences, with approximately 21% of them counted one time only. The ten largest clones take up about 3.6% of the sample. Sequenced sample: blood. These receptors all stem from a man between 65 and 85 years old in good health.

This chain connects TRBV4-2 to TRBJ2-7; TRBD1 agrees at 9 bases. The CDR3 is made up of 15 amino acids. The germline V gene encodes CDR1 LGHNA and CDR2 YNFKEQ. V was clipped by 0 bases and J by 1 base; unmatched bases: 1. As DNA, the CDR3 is TGTGCCAGCAGCCAAGAAGGGACAGGGTCCTACGAGCAGTACTTC. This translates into CASSQEGTGSYEQYF.

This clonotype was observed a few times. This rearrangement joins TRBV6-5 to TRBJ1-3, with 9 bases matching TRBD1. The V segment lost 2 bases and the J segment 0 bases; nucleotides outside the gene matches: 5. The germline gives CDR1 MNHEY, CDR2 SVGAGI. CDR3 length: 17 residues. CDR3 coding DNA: TGTGCCAGCAGTTACATGCGGACAGGGGTCTCTGGAAACACCATATATTTT. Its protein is CASSYMRTGVSGNTIYF.

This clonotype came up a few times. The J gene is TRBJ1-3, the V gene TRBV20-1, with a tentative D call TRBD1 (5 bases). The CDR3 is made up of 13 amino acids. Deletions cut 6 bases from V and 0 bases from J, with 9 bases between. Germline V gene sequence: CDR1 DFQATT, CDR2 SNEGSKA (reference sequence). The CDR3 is CSAPGGSGNTIYF. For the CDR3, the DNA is TGCAGTGCCCCGGGGGGCTCTGGAAACACCATATATTTT.